This T cell receptor (beta chain) was recovered during a study of blood T cell repertoires in COVID-19. Study information: Specimens from acute and convalescent COVID-19 originated in the United States, Italy and Spain.

The CDR3 totals 13 residues. The germline CDR1 and CDR2 sequences are ENHRY and SYGVKD. With 4 bases removed from V and 6 bases from J, the gap between germline ends came to 12 bases. Here immunoSEQ multiplex PCR was the method, and the copy in TCRdb shows in-frame clones only, minus some. The sample has over 15,000 clones, about nine tenths seen once. The sample consisted of peripheral blood. This receptor was identified in a human donor with active COVID-19. The donor label of this sample is uncertain. The chain is built from TRBV10-3 and TRBJ1-1, with D perhaps matching TRBD1 (6 bases). In DNA, the CDR3 is TGTGCCATCAGTGCGGGACAATTCGCTGAAGCTTTCTTT. This translates into CAISAGQFAEAFF.